Following are 3 T cell receptor beta chains from one sample sequenced in a study of T-cell memory formation after mild COVID-19. MiXCR, applied by TCRdb to the 5' RACE reads, yields one record per CDR3 protein. The sample holds 190,000 or so distinct CDR3 sequences, around 26% seen once. The sequenced sample consisted of PBMCs or a T cell subset sorted from them (not recorded which). These receptors were collected from an adult woman who had mild COVID-19 (a few samples of this study predate the infection). Cell type and time point are not known.

The chain recombines TRBV15 with TRBJ1-1, with 7 bases fitting TRBD1. Per the germline V gene, CDR1 is LNHNV and CDR2 is YYDKDF (reference sequence). The trim removed 3 bases at V and 2 bases at J, leaving 6 bases unmatched. This CDR3 is built from 15 residues. The CDR3 protein is CATSSRQGFNTEAFF. For the CDR3, the DNA is TGTGCCACCAGCAGCCGACAGGGCTTTAACACTGAAGCTTTCTTT. The variable domain in full, completed from reference TRBV15 and TRBJ1-1, reads DAMVIQNPRYQVTQFGKPVTLSCSQTLNHNVMYWYQQKSSQAPKLLFHYYDKDFNNEADTPDNFQSRRPNTSFCFLDIRSPGLGDTAMYLCATSSRQGFNTEAFFGQGTRLTVV.

The chain joins TRBV28 to TRBJ1-6, with no clear D. Germline V CDR1 and CDR2: MDHEN, SYDVKM. This CDR3 is built from 13 residues. V lost 2 bases and J lost 10, with 9 bases in between. The CDR3 sequence is CASSLKGTSPLHF. As DNA, the CDR3 is TGTGCCAGCAGTTTAAAGGGCACATCACCCCTCCACTTT.

The chain carries TRBV27 and TRBJ2-7, with D possibly TRBD2 on 6 matching bases. Trimming shortened V by 5 bases and J by 1 base, and 12 bases separated the two germline ends. CDR3 length equals 14 residues. CDR1 and CDR2 (germline): MNHEY, SMNVEV (reference sequence). CDR3 DNA: TGTGCCAGCAGTCGGACCCGGGAGTCCTACGAGCAGTACTTC. Translated, it gives CASSRTRESYEQYF.